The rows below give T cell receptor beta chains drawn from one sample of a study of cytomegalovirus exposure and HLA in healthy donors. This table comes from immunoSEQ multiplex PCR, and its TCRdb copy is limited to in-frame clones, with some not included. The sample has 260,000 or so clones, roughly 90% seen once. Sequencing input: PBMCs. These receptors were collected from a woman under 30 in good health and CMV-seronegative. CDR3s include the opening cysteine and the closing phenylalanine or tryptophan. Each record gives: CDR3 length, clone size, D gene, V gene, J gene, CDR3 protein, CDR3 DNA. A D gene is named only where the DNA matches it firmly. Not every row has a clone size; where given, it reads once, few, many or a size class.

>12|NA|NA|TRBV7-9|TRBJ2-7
CASAVRGSEQYF
TGTGCCAGCGCGGTCCGGGGTTCCGAGCAGTACTTC
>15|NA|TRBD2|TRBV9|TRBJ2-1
CASSVLLAGANEQFF
TGTGCCAGCAGCGTATTGTTAGCGGGAGCCAATGAGCAGTTCTTC
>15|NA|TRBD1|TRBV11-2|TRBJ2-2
CASSSDRGPTGELFF
TGTGCCAGCAGCTCCGACAGGGGGCCCACCGGGGAGCTGTTTTTT
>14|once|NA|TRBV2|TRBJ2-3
CASSRRQVTDTQYF
TGTGCCAGCAGTCGGAGACAGGTTACAGATACGCAGTATTTT
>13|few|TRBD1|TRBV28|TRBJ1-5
CASSGQGWQPQHF
TGTGCCAGCAGTGGACAGGGTTGGCAGCCCCAGCATTTT
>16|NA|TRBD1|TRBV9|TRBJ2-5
CASSAGDRDHQETQYF
TGTGCCAGCAGCGCAGGGGACAGGGACCACCAAGAGACCCAGTACTTC
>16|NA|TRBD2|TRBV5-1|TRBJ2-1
CASSFTSGRAGNEQFF
TGCGCCAGCAGCTTTACTAGCGGGAGGGCCGGGAATGAGCAGTTCTTC
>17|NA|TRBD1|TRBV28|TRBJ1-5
CASSRPGQTFPYQPQHF
TGTGCCAGCAGTCGACCGGGACAGACGTTTCCATATCAGCCCCAGCATTTT
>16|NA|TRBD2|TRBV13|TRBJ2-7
CASSDRASGETYEQYF
TGTGCCAGCAGCGACCGGGCTAGCGGTGAGACCTACGAGCAGTACTTC
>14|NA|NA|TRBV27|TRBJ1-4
CASSPTTGHQKLFF
TGTGCCAGCAGTCCCACCACGGGACACCAAAAACTGTTTTTT
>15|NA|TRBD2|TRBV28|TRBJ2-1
CASSVRLASYNEQFF
TGTGCCAGCAGTGTCAGACTAGCTTCCTACAATGAGCAGTTCTTC
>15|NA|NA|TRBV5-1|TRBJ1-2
CASSLAGGANYGYTF
TGCGCCAGCAGCTTGGCCGGGGGGGCTAACTATGGCTACACCTTC
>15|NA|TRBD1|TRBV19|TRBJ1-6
CASSNGDRDNSPLHF
TGTGCCAGTAGTAACGGGGACAGGGATAATTCACCCCTCCACTTT
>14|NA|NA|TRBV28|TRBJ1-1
CASRRQDLNTEAFF
TGTGCCAGCAGGAGACAGGACCTGAACACTGAAGCTTTCTTT
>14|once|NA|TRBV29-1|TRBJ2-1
CSALRGSSYNEQFF
TGCAGCGCCCTTCGCGGCAGCTCCTACAATGAGCAGTTCTTC
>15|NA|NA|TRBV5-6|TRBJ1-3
CASSLTRGSGNTIYF
TGTGCCAGCAGCTTGACCCGAGGGTCTGGAAACACCATATATTTT
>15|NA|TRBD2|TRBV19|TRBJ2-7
CASSRGGPSSYEQYF
TGTGCCAGTAGTCGCGGGGGGCCAAGCTCCTACGAGCAGTACTTC
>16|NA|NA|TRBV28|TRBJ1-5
CASRPPRTAAMEPQHF
TGTGCCAGCAGACCTCCGCGGACAGCGGCAATGGAGCCCCAGCATTTT
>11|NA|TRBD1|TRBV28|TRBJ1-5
CASSVRGPRHF
TGTGCCAGCAGTGTCAGGGGGCCTAGACATTTT
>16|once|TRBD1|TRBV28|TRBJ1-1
CASSLDRGLRGTEAFF
TGTGCCAGCAGCCTAGACAGGGGGCTTAGGGGCACTGAAGCTTTCTTT
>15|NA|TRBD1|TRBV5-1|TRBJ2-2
CASSFVTGAGGELFF
TGCGCCAGCAGCTTCGTAACAGGGGCCGGCGGGGAGCTGTTTTTT
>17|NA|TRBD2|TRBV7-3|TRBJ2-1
CASSQLPGTSGVREQFF
TGTGCCAGCAGCCAGCTACCCGGGACTAGCGGAGTTAGGGAGCAGTTCTTC
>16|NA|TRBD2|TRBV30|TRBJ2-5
CAWSEILAGGGETQYF
TGTGCCTGGAGTGAAATACTAGCGGGAGGAGGTGAGACCCAGTACTTC
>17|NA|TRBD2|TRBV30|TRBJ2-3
CAWRPVRLAGVTDTQYF
TGTGCCTGGCGCCCGGTCAGACTAGCGGGAGTCACAGATACGCAGTATTTT
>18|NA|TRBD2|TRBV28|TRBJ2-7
CASSLLGLAGGTNYEQYF
TGTGCCAGCAGTTTGCTCGGACTAGCGGGAGGTACGAACTACGAGCAGTACTTC
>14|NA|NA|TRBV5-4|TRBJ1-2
CASSGGWTNYGYTF
TGTGCCAGCAGCGGGGGGTGGACTAACTATGGCTACACCTTC
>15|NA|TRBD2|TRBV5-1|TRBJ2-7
CASSFLQAGGYEQYF
TGCGCCAGCAGCTTTCTTCAAGCGGGAGGCTACGAGCAGTACTTC
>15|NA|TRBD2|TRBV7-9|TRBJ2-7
CASSPLSGSGYEQYF
TGTGCCAGCAGCCCCCTTAGCGGGAGTGGTTACGAGCAGTACTTC
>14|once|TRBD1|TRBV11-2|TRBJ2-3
CASSSRGQGDTQYF
TGTGCCAGCAGCTCGCGCGGACAGGGAGATACGCAGTATTTT
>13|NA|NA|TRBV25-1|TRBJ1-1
CASSEGGISEAFF
TGTGCCAGCAGTGAGGGGGGAATTTCTGAAGCTTTCTTT
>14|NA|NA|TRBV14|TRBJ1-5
CASSQGRGNQPQHF
TGTGCCAGCAGCCAAGGCAGGGGCAATCAGCCCCAGCATTTT
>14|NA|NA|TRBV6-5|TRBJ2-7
CASSYSSQGNEQYF
TGTGCCAGCAGTTACTCCTCCCAGGGGAACGAGCAGTACTTC
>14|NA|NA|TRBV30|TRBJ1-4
CAWTGEATNEKLFF
TGTGCCTGGACAGGGGAAGCAACTAATGAAAAACTGTTTTTT
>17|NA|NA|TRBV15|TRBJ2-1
CATSSSFGLPSYNEQFF
TGTGCCACCAGCAGTTCCTTTGGGCTACCCTCCTACAATGAGCAGTTCTTC
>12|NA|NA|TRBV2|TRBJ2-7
CASRGDYYEQYF
TGTGCCAGCAGAGGTGACTACTACGAGCAGTACTTC
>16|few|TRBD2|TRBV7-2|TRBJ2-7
CASSNILGSGSYEQYF
TGTGCCAGCAGCAACATACTGGGTAGCGGGAGCTACGAGCAGTACTTC
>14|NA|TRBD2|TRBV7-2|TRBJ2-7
CASSPSGRRGEQYF
TGTGCCAGCAGCCCTAGCGGGAGGCGAGGCGAGCAGTACTTC
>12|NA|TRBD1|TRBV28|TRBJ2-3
CASGTGADTQYF
TGTGCCAGCGGGACAGGTGCAGATACGCAGTATTTT
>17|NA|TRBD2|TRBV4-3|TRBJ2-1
CASSQGLAGVVSNEQFF
TGCGCCAGCAGCCAAGGTTTAGCGGGAGTCGTTTCGAATGAGCAGTTCTTC
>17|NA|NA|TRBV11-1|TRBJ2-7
CASSQGAAGSSFYEQYF
TGTGCCAGCAGTCAAGGGGCCGCGGGGTCTAGTTTCTACGAGCAGTACTTC
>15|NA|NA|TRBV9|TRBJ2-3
CASSDSPIFTDTQYF
TGTGCCAGCAGCGACTCCCCCATTTTCACAGATACGCAGTATTTT
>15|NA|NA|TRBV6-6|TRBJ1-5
CASSYSESGGQPQHF
TGTGCCAGCAGTTACTCGGAGTCCGGAGGACAGCCCCAGCATTTT
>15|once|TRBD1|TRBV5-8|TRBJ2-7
CASSIIGQGPYEQYF
TGTGCCAGCAGCATCATCGGACAGGGGCCCTACGAGCAGTACTTC
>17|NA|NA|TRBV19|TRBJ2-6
CASSKWGLSSGANVLTF
TGTGCCAGTAGTAAGTGGGGGCTATCATCTGGGGCCAACGTCCTGACTTTC
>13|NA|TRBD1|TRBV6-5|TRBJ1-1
CASKQGLYTEAFF
TGTGCCAGCAAACAGGGGTTGTACACTGAAGCTTTCTTT
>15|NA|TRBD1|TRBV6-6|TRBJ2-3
CASSYSGQGKDTQYF
TGTGCCAGCAGTTACTCTGGACAGGGTAAAGATACGCAGTATTTT
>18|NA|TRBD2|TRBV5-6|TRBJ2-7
CASSLGGLAGVGSYEQYF
TGTGCCAGCAGCTTGGGGGGACTAGCGGGAGTGGGCTCCTACGAGCAGTACTTC
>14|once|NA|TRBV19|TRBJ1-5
CASRDQGIGQPQHF
TGTGCCAGTAGGGACCAGGGTATCGGTCAGCCCCAGCATTTT
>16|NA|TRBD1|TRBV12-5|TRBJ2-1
CASGLVLGQGYNEQFF
TGTGCTAGTGGTTTGGTATTAGGACAGGGGTACAATGAGCAGTTCTTC
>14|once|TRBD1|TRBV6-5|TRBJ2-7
CASGTTGGNYEQYF
TGTGCCAGTGGGACGACAGGGGGGAACTACGAGCAGTACTTC